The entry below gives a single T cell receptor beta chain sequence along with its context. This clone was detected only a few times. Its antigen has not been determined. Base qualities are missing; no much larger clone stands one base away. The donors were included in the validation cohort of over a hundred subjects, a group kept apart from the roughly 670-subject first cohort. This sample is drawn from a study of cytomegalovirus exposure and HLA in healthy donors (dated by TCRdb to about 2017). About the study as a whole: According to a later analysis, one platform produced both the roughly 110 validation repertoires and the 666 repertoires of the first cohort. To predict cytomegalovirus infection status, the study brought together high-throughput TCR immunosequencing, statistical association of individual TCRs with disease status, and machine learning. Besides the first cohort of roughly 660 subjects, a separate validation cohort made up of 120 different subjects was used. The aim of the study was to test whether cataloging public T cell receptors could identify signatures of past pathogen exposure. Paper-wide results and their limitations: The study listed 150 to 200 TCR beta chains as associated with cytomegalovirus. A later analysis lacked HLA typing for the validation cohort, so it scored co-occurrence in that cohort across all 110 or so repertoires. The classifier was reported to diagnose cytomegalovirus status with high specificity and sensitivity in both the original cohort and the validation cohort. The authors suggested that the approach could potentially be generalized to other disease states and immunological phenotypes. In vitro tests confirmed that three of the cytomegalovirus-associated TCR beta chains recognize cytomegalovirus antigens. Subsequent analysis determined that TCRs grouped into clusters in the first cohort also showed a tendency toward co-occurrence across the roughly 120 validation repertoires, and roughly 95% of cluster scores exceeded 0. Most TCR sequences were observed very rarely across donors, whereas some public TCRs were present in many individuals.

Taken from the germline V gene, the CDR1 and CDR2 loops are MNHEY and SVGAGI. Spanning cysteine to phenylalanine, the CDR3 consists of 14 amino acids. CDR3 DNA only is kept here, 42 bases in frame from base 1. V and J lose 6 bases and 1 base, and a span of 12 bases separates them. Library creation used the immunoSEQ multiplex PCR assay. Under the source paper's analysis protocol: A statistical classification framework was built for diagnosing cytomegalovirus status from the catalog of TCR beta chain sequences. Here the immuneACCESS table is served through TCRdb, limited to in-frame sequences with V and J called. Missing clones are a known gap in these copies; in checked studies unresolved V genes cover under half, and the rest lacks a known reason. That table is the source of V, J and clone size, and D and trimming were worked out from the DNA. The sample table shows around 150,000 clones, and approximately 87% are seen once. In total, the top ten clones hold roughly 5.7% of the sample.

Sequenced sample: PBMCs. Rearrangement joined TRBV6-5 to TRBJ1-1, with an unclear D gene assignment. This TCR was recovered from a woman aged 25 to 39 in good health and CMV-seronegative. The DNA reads TGTGCCAGCAGCCCAGGAATAGGGAACACTGAAGCTTTCTTT. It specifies CASSPGIGNTEAFF.